The clone carrying this TCR beta chain was counted ten times or more. Its antigen is undetermined. The sample is drawn from a study of human T cells and chemical hapten exposure. Findings of the study overall: Expanded TCRs formed significantly more large CDR3 similarity clusters than controls.

Each CDR3 protein is one row after TCRdb ran MiXCR on the RACE reads. The sample carries just over 350,000 distinct CDR3 sequences, under 6.5% recorded once. The time point denotes: patch test 2, 6 weeks after DPC sensitization. The treatment is: therapeutic diphenylcyclopropenone sensitization with weekly scalp DPC. The CDR3 is 13 amino acids. V was pared by 7 bases and J by 4 bases, with 11 bases between. From germline, CDR1 is MNHEY and CDR2 SVGEGT. This chain joins TRBV6-2 or TRBV6-3 and TRBJ1-5; possibly TRBD1 for D (5 bases). This clonotype originated in a woman between 18 and 29 years old with alopecia areata. Some clones in this sample may be carry-over from other donors' samples. The material sequenced was whole blood, taken in connection with sensitization to the hapten diphenylcyclopropenone (DPC). CDR3 in DNA: TGTGCCAGCAAGAAGGGGCTTAATCAGCCCCAGCATTTT. It encodes CASKKGLNQPQHF.